Shown below are 16 T cell receptor beta chains from a single sample sequenced in a study of cytomegalovirus exposure and HLA in healthy donors. The PCR used 60 Vbeta and 13 Jbeta primers. TCRdb's copy holds only in-frame clones and misses some; the assay was immunoSEQ multiplex PCR. The data hold under 150,000 clones, with 70% to 80% observed a single time. Material: PBMCs. All receptors derive from a human donor in good health.

V and J are TRBV25-1 and TRBJ1-3, with 9 nucleotides matching TRBD1. With 3 bases clipped from V and 6 bases from J, the junction kept 3 bases outside the gene matches. The V gene's germline CDR1 is MGHDK and CDR2 SYGVNS. The CDR3 is 14 amino acids. CDR3 sequence reads: CASSDNRGPNTIYF. DNA for the CDR3: TGTGCCAGCAGTGATAACAGGGGGCCAAACACCATATATTTT.

In this sample, this clone turned up a few times. The DNA for the CDR3 is TGTGCCAGCACCTCTACAGGGGGGTTCGGAGAGCAGTACTTC. Encoded protein: CASTSTGGFGEQYF. V gene TRBV11-2 combines with J gene TRBJ2-7; 8 bases agree with TRBD1. CDR1 is SGHAT, CDR2 FQNNGV, per germline. V gave up 7 bases and J gave up 7 bases; unmatched junction bases: 12. This CDR3 region has 14 residues.

About this clone: Since the CDR3 does not end with the conserved phenylalanine or tryptophan, this likely comes from a read error. The CDR3 reads CASSLTGTGKYGYTS. In nucleotides, the CDR3 is TGTGCCAGCAGCCTCACAGGGACAGGGAAGTATGGCTACACCTCC. The gene calls are TRBV11-1 and TRBJ1-2; 9 bases align to TRBD1. V lost 5 bases, J lost 5 bases, and 9 bases stayed unmatched. The CDR3 runs 15 residues. The germline gives CDR1 SGHAT, CDR2 FQDESV (reference sequence).

In this sample, this clone turned up once. The chain uses TRBV2 and TRBJ2-1, with a weak D call TRBD2 (5 bases). This CDR3 has 13 residues. Germline V gene lookup returns CDR1 SNHLY and CDR2 FYNNEI. The V end was cut by 6 bases, the J end by 3 bases, with 9 bases between. The CDR3 loop reads CASSIGGYNEQFF. CDR3 nucleotides: TGTGCCAGCAGCATAGGAGGCTACAATGAGCAGTTCTTC.

The rearrangement links TRBV10-3 to TRBJ2-7; 9 positions agree with TRBD1. This CDR3 has 13 residues. With 7 bases clipped from V and 7 bases from J, the junction kept 8 bases outside the gene matches. The germline CDR1 and CDR2 sequences are ENHRY and SYGVKD. CDR3: CAITDDRGKEQYF. The DNA of the CDR3 is TGTGCCATCACTGACGACAGGGGGAAGGAGCAGTACTTC.

The chain is built from TRBV7-2 and TRBJ2-5; no firm D call. CDR1 is SGHTA, CDR2 FQGNSA, per germline. The CDR3 spans 11 residues. V was cut by 2 bases and J by 5 bases, with 3 bases left in between. CDR3 sequence: CASSLLETQYF. The CDR3 DNA sequence: TGTGCCAGCAGCTTACTGGAGACCCAGTACTTC.

The gene calls are TRBV30 and TRBJ1-5; 12 nucleotides line up with TRBD1. Unmatched junction bases numbered 9, after V lost 2 bases and J lost 4 bases. Germline lookup yields CDR1 GTSNPN and CDR2 SVGIG (reference sequence). The CDR3 consists of 17 residues. The CDR3 loop is CAWSRGQGASENQPQHF. As DNA, the CDR3 is TGTGCCTGGAGTAGGGGACAGGGGGCGTCCGAAAATCAGCCCCAGCATTTT.

V and J are TRBV6-6 and TRBJ2-7; 7 nucleotides line up with TRBD1. CDR3 length: 14 amino acids. In germline, CDR1 is MNHNY, CDR2 SVGAGI (reference sequence). V shed 10 bases, J shed 2 bases, and the junction held 11 bases outside the gene matches. CDR3 coding DNA: TGTGCCATCAGGTATAGGACAGGCGCCTACGAGCAGTACTTC. It codes for CAIRYRTGAYEQYF.

The V gene is TRBV6-5, the J gene TRBJ2-7; perhaps TRBD2 as D (7 bases). From germline, CDR1 is MNHEY and CDR2 SVGAGI. The CDR3 totals 13 residues. Trimming left V 7 bases short and J 0 bases short, with 10 bases between. CDR3 in amino acids: CASTRGHSYEQYF. The CDR3 DNA sequence: TGTGCCAGCACGCGGGGGCACTCCTACGAGCAGTACTTC.

The chain recombines TRBV9 with TRBJ1-6; D may be TRBD1 (6 bases). Looked up from germline, CDR1 is SGDLS and CDR2 is YYNGEE. Trimming took off 2 bases at V and 7 bases at J, with 10 bases between the two ends. The length of the CDR3 is 14 residues. This CDR3 reads CASSVRTENSPLHF. For the CDR3, the DNA is TGTGCCAGCAGCGTTAGGACAGAGAATTCACCCCTCCACTTT.

The sample holds a few counts of this clone. The chain carries TRBV19 and TRBJ1-1; perhaps TRBD1 as D (6 bases). The length of the CDR3 is 16 residues. Germline loops: CDR1 LNHDA, CDR2 SQIVND (reference sequence). Trimming stripped 3 bases from V and 3 bases from J, with 17 bases between. The CDR3 is CASSIQQGSVYTEAFF. For the CDR3, the DNA is TGTGCCAGTAGTATCCAACAGGGATCGGTCTACACTGAAGCTTTCTTT. Full variable domain (rest looked up from reference TRBV19 and TRBJ1-1): DGGITQSPKYLFRKEGQNVTLSCEQNLNHDAMYWYRQDPGQGLRLIYYSQIVNDFQKGDIAEGYSVSREKKESFPLTVTSAQKNPTAFYLCASSIQQGSVYTEAFFGQGTRLTVV.

The CDR3 region has the DNA TGTGCCAGCAGCCCTACAGGGGGGGACTATGGCTACACCTTC. Its translation is CASSPTGGDYGYTF. This chain uses TRBV9 with TRBJ1-2, with 8 bases identical to TRBD1. The J segment lost 3 bases and the V segment lost 4 bases, leaving 5 bases of the junction unmatched. Germline lookup yields CDR1 SGDLS and CDR2 YYNGEE. CDR3 size: 14 residues.

This clone has more than one count but fewer than ten. The chain joins TRBV4-2 to TRBJ2-2, with 10 bases that match TRBD1. Germline trimming cut 4 bases from V and 2 bases from J; bases unmatched to any gene: 4. The V gene's germline CDR1 is LGHNA and CDR2 YNFKEQ. This CDR3 is 16 amino acids long. CDR3: CASSPGDRGNTGELFF. The DNA of the CDR3 is TGTGCCAGCAGCCCCGGGGACAGGGGAAACACCGGGGAGCTGTTTTTT.

This clone appeared a single time. The chain links TRBV4-3 to TRBJ1-3; D not resolved. The ends were cut back, 3 bases at V and 2 bases at J, with 8 bases in the middle. The CDR3 has 14 amino acids. The germline V gene has CDR1 LGHNA and CDR2 YSLEER. The CDR3 bases are TGCGCCAGCAGCCAGAACGGTCCTGGAAACACCATATATTTT. Its translation: CASSQNGPGNTIYF.

This rearrangement joins TRBV9 to TRBJ1-4, with TRBD1 matching over 9 bases. The CDR3 is 16 amino acids. The V and J ends lost 3 bases and 2 bases, in that order; junction bases with no gene match: 5. Germline lookup yields CDR1 SGDLS and CDR2 YYNGEE. The CDR3 coding sequence is TGTGCCAGCAGCGGCGGACAGGGGAGGACTAATGAAAAACTGTTTTTT. Translation gives CASSGGQGRTNEKLFF.

This clone was seen a few times. The rearrangement uses TRBV27 and TRBJ2-1; no clear D gene. The CDR3 is 14 residues long. Trimming took 6 bases from V and 0 from J, leaving 9 bases between them. In germline, CDR1 is MNHEY, CDR2 SMNVEV (reference sequence). Written as DNA, the CDR3 is TGTGCCAGCAGCCTATACGTCTCCTACAATGAGCAGTTCTTC. This gives the protein CASSLYVSYNEQFF.